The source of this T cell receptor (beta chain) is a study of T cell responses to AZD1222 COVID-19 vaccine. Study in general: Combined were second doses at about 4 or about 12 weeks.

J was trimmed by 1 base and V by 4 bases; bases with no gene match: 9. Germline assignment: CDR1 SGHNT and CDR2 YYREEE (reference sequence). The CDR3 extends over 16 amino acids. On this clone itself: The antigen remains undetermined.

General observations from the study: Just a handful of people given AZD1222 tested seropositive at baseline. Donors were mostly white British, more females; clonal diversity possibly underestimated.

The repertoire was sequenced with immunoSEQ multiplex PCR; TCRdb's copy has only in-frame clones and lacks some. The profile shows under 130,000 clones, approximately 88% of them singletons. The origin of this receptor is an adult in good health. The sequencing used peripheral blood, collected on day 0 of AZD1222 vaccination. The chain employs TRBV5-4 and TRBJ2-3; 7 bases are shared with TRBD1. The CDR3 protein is CASSPPPGQGTDTQYF. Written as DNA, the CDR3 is TGTGCCAGCAGCCCACCACCCGGACAGGGCACAGATACGCAGTATTTT.